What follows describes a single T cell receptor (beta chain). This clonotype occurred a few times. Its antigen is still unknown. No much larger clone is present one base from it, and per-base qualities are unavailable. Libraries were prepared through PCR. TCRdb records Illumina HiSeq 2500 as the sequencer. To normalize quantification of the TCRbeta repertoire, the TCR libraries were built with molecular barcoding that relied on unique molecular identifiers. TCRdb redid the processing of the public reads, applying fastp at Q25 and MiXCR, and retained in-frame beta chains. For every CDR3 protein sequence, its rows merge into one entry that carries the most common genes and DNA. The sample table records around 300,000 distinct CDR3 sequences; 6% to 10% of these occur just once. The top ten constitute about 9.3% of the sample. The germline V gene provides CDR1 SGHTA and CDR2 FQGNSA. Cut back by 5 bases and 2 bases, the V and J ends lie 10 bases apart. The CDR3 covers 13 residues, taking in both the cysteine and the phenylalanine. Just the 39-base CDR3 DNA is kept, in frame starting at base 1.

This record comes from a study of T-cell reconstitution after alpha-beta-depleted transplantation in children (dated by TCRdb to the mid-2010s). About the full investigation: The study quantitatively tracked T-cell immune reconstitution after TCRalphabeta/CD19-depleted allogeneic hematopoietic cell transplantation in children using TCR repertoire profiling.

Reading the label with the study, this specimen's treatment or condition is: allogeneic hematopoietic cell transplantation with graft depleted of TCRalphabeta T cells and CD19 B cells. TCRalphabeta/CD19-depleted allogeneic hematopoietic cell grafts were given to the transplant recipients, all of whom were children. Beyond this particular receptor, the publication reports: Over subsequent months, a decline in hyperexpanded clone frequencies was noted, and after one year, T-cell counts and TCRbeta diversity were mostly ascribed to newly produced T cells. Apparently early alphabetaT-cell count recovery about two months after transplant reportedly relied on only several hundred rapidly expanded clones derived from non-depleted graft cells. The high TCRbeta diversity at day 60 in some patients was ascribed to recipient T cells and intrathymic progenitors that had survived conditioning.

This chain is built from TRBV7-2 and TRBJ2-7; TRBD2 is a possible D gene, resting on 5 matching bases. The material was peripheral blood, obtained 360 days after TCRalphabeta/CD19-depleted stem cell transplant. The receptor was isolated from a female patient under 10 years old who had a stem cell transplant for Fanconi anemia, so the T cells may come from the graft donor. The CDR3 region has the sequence CASSPDFPYEQYF. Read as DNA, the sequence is TGTGCCAGCAGCCCGGACTTTCCCTACGAGCAGTACTTC.